A selection of T cell receptor beta chains follows, all from one sample in a study of molecular identifiers for immune sequencing clone quantification. Each CDR3 protein gets one entry after TCRdb re-called the PCR reads with MiXCR. The sample shows more than 550,000 distinct CDR3 sequences, less than 30% of them seen only once. The sample was naive CD8+ T cells from blood, with Jurkat cell RNA spiked in. The receptors were gathered from a human donor in good health. Some libraries in this study had Jurkat cell RNA spiked in. Each CDR3 is given with its conserved first and last residue. The order of the fields is V gene, J gene, clone size, D gene, CDR3 protein, CDR3 DNA. A D gene is named only where the DNA matches it firmly. Only part of the rows carry a size: once, few, many, or a class if the clone is expanded.

TRBV19	TRBJ2-2	-	TRBD2	CASSIGGRAFGELFF	TGTGCCAGTAGTATAGGCGGGAGGGCCTTCGGGGAGCTGTTTTTT
TRBV12-3/TRBV12-4	TRBJ2-4	many	-	CASSFSGPIAKNIQYF	TGTGCCAGCAGTTTTTCTGGACCTATAGCCAAAAACATTCAGTACTTC
TRBV19	TRBJ2-7	-	-	CASSLGLHSYEQYF	TGTGCCAGTAGCCTGGGACTTCACTCCTACGAGCAGTACTTC
TRBV29-1	TRBJ2-1	few	TRBD1	CSVEGLVQGVYNEQFF	TGCAGCGTTGAAGGGTTAGTCCAGGGGGTTTACAATGAGCAGTTCTTC
TRBV6-5	TRBJ2-7	-	TRBD1	CASSYGQDNYEQYF	TGTGCCAGCAGTTACGGACAGGACAACTACGAGCAGTACTTC
TRBV6-2/TRBV6-3	TRBJ1-1	many	-	CASSYPTLTRF	TGTGCCAGCAGTTACCCTACTTTGACCCGCTTT
TRBV2	TRBJ2-1	few	TRBD2	CASSEGIAGGPPHGEQFF	TGTGCCAGCAGTGAAGGGATAGCGGGGGGGCCACCTCATGGCGAGCAGTTCTTC
TRBV5-6	TRBJ2-3	many	TRBD2	CASSFWGSGGITDTQYF	TGTGCCAGCAGCTTTTGGGGTAGCGGGGGCATCACAGATACGCAGTATTTT
TRBV15	TRBJ1-4	-	-	CATNLRTNEKLFF	TGTGCCACCAACCTGCGGACGAATGAAAAACTGTTTTTT
TRBV7-2	TRBJ2-7	-	-	CSSSPSLSEQYF	TGTTCCAGCAGCCCATCATTGTCCGAGCAGTACTTC
TRBV24-1	TRBJ2-1	-	TRBD1	CATSDPGQSSYNKQFF	TGTGCCACCAGTGACCCGGGACAGAGCTCCTACAATAAGCAGTTCTTC
TRBV13	TRBJ2-3	-	TRBD2	CASSFTGGLTDTQCF	TGTGCCAGCAGCTTTACGGGGGGACTCACAGATACGCAGTGTTTT
TRBV4-2	TRBJ2-3	many	TRBD1	CASSPLEQGADTQYF	TGTGCCAGCAGCCCGCTGGAGCAGGGGGCAGATACGCAGTATTTT
TRBV5-1	TRBJ2-5	-	-	CASSLGVVFSSLGEAQYF	TGCGCCAGCAGCTTGGGGGTCGTCTTCTCATCACTAGGGGAGGCCCAGTACTTC
TRBV24-1	TRBJ2-1	-	-	CATSAGNNEQFF	TGTGCCACCAGTGCCGGGAACAATGAGCAGTTCTTC
TRBV25-1	TRBJ2-7	many	-	CASSASPGAGFSYEQYF	TGTGCCAGCAGTGCCTCCCCTGGGGCAGGATTCTCCTACGAGCAGTACTTC
TRBV19	TRBJ1-5	-	TRBD1	CASIMGGGPSQPQHF	TGTGCCAGTATCATGGGAGGGGGCCCCAGTCAGCCCCAGCATTTT
TRBV9	TRBJ1-6	many	-	CASSVRDSPLHF	TGTGCCAGCAGCGTAAGGGATTCACCCCTCCACTTT
TRBV28	TRBJ2-7	-	TRBD1	CATRSGGGDYEQYF	TGTGCCACCAGGTCAGGGGGCGGTGACTACGAGCAGTACTTC
TRBV6-2/TRBV6-3	TRBJ2-5	many	-	CASSGLLESQYF	TGTGCCAGCAGTGGACTACTCGAGTCCCAGTACTTC
TRBV6-5	TRBJ1-1	many	-	CASSLFSGVGTEAFF	TGTGCCAGCAGTCTATTCTCAGGGGTCGGAACTGAAGCTTTCTTT
TRBV9	TRBJ2-3	many	TRBD1	CASSGEAGQGASDTQYF	TGTGCCAGCAGCGGAGAGGCGGGACAGGGGGCTTCGGATACGCAGTATTTT
TRBV9	TRBJ2-2	many	-	CASSVGRLPGELFF	TGTGCCAGCAGCGTAGGAAGGCTCCCCGGGGAGCTGTTTTTT
TRBV6-5	TRBJ1-5	many	-	CASGVHSNQPQHF	TGTGCCAGCGGGGTTCATAGCAATCAGCCCCAGCATTTT
TRBV6-5	TRBJ2-3	many	-	CASSNHLRPGVTDTQYF	TGTGCCAGCAGCAATCACCTGCGACCGGGAGTAACAGATACGCAGTATTTT
TRBV9	TRBJ2-7	-	TRBD1	CTSSLNQGQGPYEQYF	TGTACCAGCAGCCTAAACCAAGGACAGGGCCCCTACGAGCAGTACTTC
TRBV5-1	TRBJ2-7	many	-	CASSLEGSEQYF	TGCGCCAGCAGCTTGGAAGGGTCCGAGCAGTACTTC
TRBV7-9	TRBJ2-5	few	-	CASSKAGIQETQYF	TGTGCCAGCAGCAAAGCCGGGATTCAAGAGACCCAGTACTTC
TRBV6-2/TRBV6-3	TRBJ2-3	-	TRBD2	CASSYSFDSGESDTQYF	TGTGCCAGCAGTTACTCATTTGATAGCGGGGAATCAGATACGCAGTATTTT
TRBV4-3	TRBJ1-1	once	-	CARRQVPQANTEAFF	TGCGCCCGCCGCCAAGTTCCCCAGGCGAACACTGAAGCTTTCTTT
TRBV30	TRBJ2-5	many	-	CAWSVWGPETQYF	TGTGCCTGGAGTGTATGGGGTCCCGAGACCCAGTACTTC
TRBV7-9	TRBJ2-1	few	-	CASSIGIDNEQFF	TGTGCCAGCAGCATCGGTATAGACAATGAGCAGTTCTTC
TRBV4-1	TRBJ2-5	many	-	CASSQAGGLKETQYF	TGCGCCAGCAGCCAAGCTGGGGGACTTAAAGAGACCCAGTACTTC
TRBV9	TRBJ2-7	few	-	CASSEDSFAYEQYF	TGTGCCAGCAGCGAGGACAGTTTCGCCTACGAGCAGTACTTC
TRBV25-1	TRBJ2-3	many	-	CASHDWDTQYF	TGTGCCAGCCACGATTGGGATACGCAGTATTTT
TRBV28	TRBJ2-2	many	-	CASSFSSLNTGELFF	TGTGCCAGCAGTTTCTCTAGCCTGAACACCGGGGAGCTGTTTTTT
TRBV20-1	TRBJ1-5	-	TRBD1	CSASPARQGVWRSNQPQHF	TGCAGTGCTAGTCCTGCCCGGCAGGGGGTTTGGAGGAGCAATCAGCCCCAGCATTTT
TRBV27	TRBJ2-2	few	-	CASSSGTPDTGELFF	TGTGCCAGCAGTTCCGGGACACCCGACACCGGGGAGCTGTTTTTT
TRBV14	TRBJ2-1	-	TRBD2	CASSQDVGLAAYNEQFF	TGTGCCAGCAGCCAAGATGTAGGACTAGCGGCCTACAATGAGCAGTTCTTC
TRBV27	TRBJ1-1	many	TRBD1	CASRELLQGAYTEAFF	TGTGCCAGCAGAGAGCTATTACAGGGGGCTTACACTGAAGCTTTCTTT
TRBV28	TRBJ1-1	many	-	CASPPEGGITEAFF	TGTGCCAGTCCCCCAGAGGGAGGAATCACTGAAGCTTTCTTT
TRBV12-3/TRBV12-4	TRBJ1-2	-	-	CASSFDTNYGYTF	TGTGCCAGCAGTTTCGACACTAACTATGGCTACACCTTC
TRBV15	TRBJ1-5	many	TRBD1	CATSRDQTGIQPQHF	TGTGCCACCAGCAGAGATCAGACAGGGATTCAGCCCCAGCATTTT
TRBV11-2	TRBJ2-3	many	-	CASSLGGRSSTDTQYF	TGTGCCAGCAGCTTAGGGGGCAGGTCCAGCACAGATACGCAGTATTTT
TRBV27	TRBJ2-2	few	-	CASRFRGSTGELFF	TGTGCCAGCCGGTTCAGGGGAAGCACCGGGGAGCTGTTTTTT
TRBV5-4	TRBJ2-1	few	-	CASSLAGAGSYNEQFF	TGTGCCAGCAGCTTGGCGGGCGCAGGTTCCTACAATGAGCAGTTCTTC
TRBV5-3	TRBJ2-7	-	TRBD2	CASSRGGGLNSYEQYF	TGTGCCAGCAGCCGGGGGGGGGGCCTGAACTCCTACGAGCAGTACTTC
TRBV12-3/TRBV12-4	TRBJ2-3	many	-	CASTDRPVDTQYF	TGTGCCAGCACTGATCGGCCGGTCGATACGCAGTATTTT
TRBV5-4	TRBJ1-2	-	TRBD1	CASSDGTAINVHGYTF	TGTGCCAGCAGCGACGGGACAGCTATTAATGTGCACGGCTACACCTTC
TRBV19	TRBJ1-5	few	-	CASSLGTHQPQHF	TGTGCCAGTAGTCTCGGGACTCATCAGCCCCAGCATTTT
TRBV12-3/TRBV12-4	TRBJ1-5	-	-	CASSLGEFNQPQHF	TGTGCCAGCAGTTTAGGGGAGTTCAATCAGCCCCAGCATTTT
TRBV20-1	TRBJ2-5	-	TRBD1	CSAPDLGTGGRETQYF	TGCAGTGCTCCTGACCTGGGGACAGGGGGGAGAGAGACCCAGTACTTC
TRBV20-1	TRBJ2-3	many	TRBD2	CSARGRAGEVSDTQYF	TGCAGTGCTAGAGGCAGAGCGGGAGAAGTTTCAGATACGCAGTATTTT
TRBV12-5	TRBJ2-7	many	TRBD2	CASLNLGTSGGVVYEQYF	TGTGCTAGTTTAAACCTCGGGACTAGCGGGGGGGTAGTCTACGAGCAGTACTTC